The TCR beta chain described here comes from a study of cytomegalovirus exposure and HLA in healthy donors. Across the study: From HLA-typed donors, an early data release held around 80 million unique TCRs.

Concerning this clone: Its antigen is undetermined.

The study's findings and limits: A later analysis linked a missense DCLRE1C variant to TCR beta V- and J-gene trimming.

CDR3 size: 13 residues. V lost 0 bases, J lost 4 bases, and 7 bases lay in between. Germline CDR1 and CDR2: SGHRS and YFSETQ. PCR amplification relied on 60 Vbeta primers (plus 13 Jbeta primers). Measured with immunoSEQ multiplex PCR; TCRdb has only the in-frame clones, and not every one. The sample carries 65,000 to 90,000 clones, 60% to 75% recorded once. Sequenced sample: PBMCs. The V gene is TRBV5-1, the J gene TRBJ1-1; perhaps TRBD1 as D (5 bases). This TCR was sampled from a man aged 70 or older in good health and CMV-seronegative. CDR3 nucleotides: TGCGCCAGCAGCTTGGGGGGCCCCACTGAAGCTTTCTTT. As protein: CASSLGGPTEAFF.